The clone carrying this TCR beta chain has just one count. The data belong to a study of human T cells and chemical hapten exposure. Study-wide background: Patients were given diphenylcyclopropenone on the scalp weekly across the approximately 25-week study.

Time point specified: patch test 1, 2 weeks after DPC sensitization. Stated treatment: therapeutic diphenylcyclopropenone sensitization with weekly scalp DPC. Blood draws came first, before each patch test. The CDR3 spans 15 residues. Trimming took 1 base from V and 0 from J, leaving 9 bases between them. TCRdb reprocessed the RACE reads via MiXCR and lists one record per CDR3 protein. The sample consists of roughly 190,000 distinct CDR3 sequences, about a fifth of them appearing once. The sample here was whole blood, taken in connection with sensitization to the hapten diphenylcyclopropenone (DPC). The TCR sequence derives from a woman aged 45 to 65 with alopecia areata. Some clones in this sample may be carry-over from other donors' samples. The chain has TRBV12-3 or TRBV12-4 and TRBJ1-1; D gene unclear. The DNA for the CDR3 is TGTGCCAGCAGTTTAGGTGGAGGGATGAACACTGAAGCTTTCTTT. Translated, it gives CASSLGGGMNTEAFF.